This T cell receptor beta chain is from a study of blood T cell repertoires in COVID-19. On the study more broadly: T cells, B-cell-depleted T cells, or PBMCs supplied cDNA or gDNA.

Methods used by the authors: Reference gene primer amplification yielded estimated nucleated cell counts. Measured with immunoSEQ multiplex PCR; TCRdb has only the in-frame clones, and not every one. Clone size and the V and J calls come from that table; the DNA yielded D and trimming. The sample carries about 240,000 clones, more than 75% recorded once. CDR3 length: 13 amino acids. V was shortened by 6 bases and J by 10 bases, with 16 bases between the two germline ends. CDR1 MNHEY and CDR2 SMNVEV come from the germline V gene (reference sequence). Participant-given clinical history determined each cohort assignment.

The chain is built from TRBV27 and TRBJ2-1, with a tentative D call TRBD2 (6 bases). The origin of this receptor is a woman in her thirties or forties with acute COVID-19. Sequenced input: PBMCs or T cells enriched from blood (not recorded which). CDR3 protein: CASRSPGAKEQFF. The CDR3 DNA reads TGTGCCAGCAGATCTCCGGGAGCCAAAGAGCAGTTCTTC.